The TCR beta chain under discussion was sequenced for a study of cytomegalovirus exposure and HLA in healthy donors. The V gene's germline CDR1 is SNHLY and CDR2 FYNNEI. The ends lost 3 bases at V and 5 bases at J; junction bases unmatched: 3. The CDR3 loop spans 14 amino acids. PCR involved 60 Vbeta and 13 Jbeta primers. Produced via immunoSEQ multiplex PCR; TCRdb's table is partial and in-frame only. The data show 55,000 to 80,000 clones, over 75% seen once. Details on this clone: The antigen remains undetermined.

Study results and limitations: Segments of the TCR beta V type were, in most cases, productive about 87% or about 30% of the time in an earlier analysis.

The source is a female donor in good health and CMV-seronegative. Sequenced input: PBMCs. This chain uses TRBV2 with TRBJ2-1; 8 bases line up with TRBD2. The CDR3 sequence is CASSETSADNEQFF. CDR3 nucleotides: TGTGCCAGCAGTGAGACTAGCGCCGACAATGAGCAGTTCTTC.